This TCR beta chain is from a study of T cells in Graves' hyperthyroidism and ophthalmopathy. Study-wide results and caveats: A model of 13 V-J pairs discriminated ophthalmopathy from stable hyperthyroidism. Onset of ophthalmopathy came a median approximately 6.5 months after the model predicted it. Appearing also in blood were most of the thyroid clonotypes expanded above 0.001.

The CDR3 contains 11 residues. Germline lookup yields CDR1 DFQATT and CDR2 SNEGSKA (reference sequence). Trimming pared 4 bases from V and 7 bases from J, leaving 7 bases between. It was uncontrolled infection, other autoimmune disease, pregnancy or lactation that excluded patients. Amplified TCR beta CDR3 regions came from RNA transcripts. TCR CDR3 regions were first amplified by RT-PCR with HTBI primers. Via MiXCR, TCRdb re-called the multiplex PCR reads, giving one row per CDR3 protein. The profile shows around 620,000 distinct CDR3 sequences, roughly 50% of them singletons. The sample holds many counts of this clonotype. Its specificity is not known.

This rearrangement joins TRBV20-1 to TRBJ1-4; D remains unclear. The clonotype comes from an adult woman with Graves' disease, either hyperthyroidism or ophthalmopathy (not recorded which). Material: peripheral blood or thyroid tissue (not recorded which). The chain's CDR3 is CSANPTEKLFF. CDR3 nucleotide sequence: TGCAGTGCTAACCCTACTGAAAAACTGTTTTTT.